A selection of T cell receptor beta chains follows, all from one sample in a study of T cells in Graves' hyperthyroidism and ophthalmopathy. TCRdb re-called the multiplex PCR reads with MiXCR, one entry per CDR3 protein. The table lists 500,000 to 600,000 distinct CDR3 sequences, 46% of them singletons. Specimen: peripheral blood or thyroid tissue (not recorded which). These TCRs come from an adult woman with Graves' disease, either hyperthyroidism or ophthalmopathy (not recorded which). Each CDR3 is given with its conserved first and last residue. The D gene is left open where the match is weak. Clone size is stated in some rows and not others, as once, few, many or a class when expanded.

clone_size,j_call,d_call,cdr3_length,v_call,cdr3_nt,cdr3_aa
few,TRBJ1-1,.,14,TRBV15,TGTGCCACCAGCACTCGGATAGAAAACACTGAAGCTTTCTTT,CATSTRIENTEAFF
many,TRBJ1-6,.,12,TRBV7-2,TGTGCCAGCAGCACAGGGAATTCACCCCTCCACTTT,CASSTGNSPLHF
.,TRBJ1-5,TRBD1,15,TRBV15,TGTGCCACCAGCCGCACAGGGGGCGGCAATCAGCCCCAGCATTTT,CATSRTGGGNQPQHF
.,TRBJ1-1,.,15,TRBV7-2,TGTGCCAGCAGCTTAAGTTATAGACGGTTCACTGAAGCTTTCTTT,CASSLSYRRFTEAFF
.,TRBJ2-5,TRBD2,13,TRBV20-1,TGCAGTGCTAGAGGCGGGAGGTTAGAGACCCAGTACTTC,CSARGGRLETQYF
.,TRBJ2-5,TRBD1,15,TRBV24-1,TGTGCCACCAGCGACTCGACAGGGATGGGAGAGGCCCAGTACTTC,CATSDSTGMGEAQYF
many,TRBJ1-2,.,12,TRBV6-6,TGTGCCAGCAACACAGGAGAGGGAGGCTACACCTTC,CASNTGEGGYTF
.,TRBJ2-2,TRBD2,16,TRBV11-2,TGTGCCAGCAGCTTCGCTAGCGGGAGGTCCCCCGAGGAGCTGTTTTTT,CASSFASGRSPEELFF
few,TRBJ1-2,TRBD1,13,TRBV29-1,TGCAGCGTCGCGGGGACAGCTAACTATGGCTACACCTTC,CSVAGTANYGYTF
.,TRBJ1-1,.,17,TRBV28,TGTGCCAGCAGTACGCTTTTCGGGGGGAAAATGAACACTGAAGCTTTCTTT,CASSTLFGGKMNTEAFF
few,TRBJ2-2,TRBD2,16,TRBV9,TGTGCCAGCAGCGTAGGACGGCTAGCGGGAGAAGGGGAGCTGTTTTTT,CASSVGRLAGEGELFF
many,TRBJ1-1,.,14,TRBV2,TGTGCCAGCAGTGAAGCGGGCGTGAACACTGAAGCTTTCTTT,CASSEAGVNTEAFF
.,TRBJ2-7,.,14,TRBV19,TGTGCCAGTAGTGATGGGCCAAGCTCCTACGAGCAGTACTTC,CASSDGPSSYEQYF
many,TRBJ2-6,.,15,TRBV19,TGTGCCAGTAGTATACTGGGGTCTGGGGCCAACGTCCTGACTTTC,CASSILGSGANVLTF
.,TRBJ1-6,TRBD1,12,TRBV29-1,TGCAGCGCCCGAGACAGGGTTTCACCCCTCCACTTT,CSARDRVSPLHF
.,TRBJ1-2,TRBD1,14,TRBV10-3,TGTGCCATCAGTGACGCGACAGGGAACTATGGCTACACCTTC,CAISDATGNYGYTF
many,TRBJ2-7,.,14,TRBV12-3/TRBV12-4,TGTGCCAGCAGTTTGCAGGGGAGCTCCTACGAGCAGTACTTC,CASSLQGSSYEQYF
many,TRBJ2-7,TRBD2,13,TRBV29-1,TGCAGCGTGGGGGCTAGCGGGAGGAACGAGCAGTACTTC,CSVGASGRNEQYF
once,TRBJ2-5,TRBD2,22,TRBV12-3/TRBV12-4,TGTGCCAGCAGTTTCTGGAGGGCAACTAGCGGGAGGGCCGGGGAGAAACAAGAGACCCAGTACTTC,CASSFWRATSGRAGEKQETQYF
many,TRBJ1-1,.,15,TRBV29-1,TGCAGCGTTACCACCGCCGGGACCTTGAACACTGAAGCTTTCTTT,CSVTTAGTLNTEAFF
.,TRBJ1-2,.,15,TRBV11-2,TGTGCCAGCAGCTTAGAGGCAGGAGCGAACTATGGCTACACCTTC,CASSLEAGANYGYTF
.,TRBJ2-5,.,15,TRBV19,TGTGCCAGTAGCCGGAGTCAGGGAGTACAAGAGACCCAGTACTTC,CASSRSQGVQETQYF
.,TRBJ1-2,.,14,TRBV2,TGTGCCAGCACCTTGGGAGGGGGAAACTATGGCTACACCTTC,CASTLGGGNYGYTF
many,TRBJ2-7,.,14,TRBV5-8,TGTGCCAGCAGCTTGGGGGGCCTGGCGTACGAGCAGTACTTC,CASSLGGLAYEQYF
.,TRBJ2-5,TRBD1,16,TRBV29-1,TGCAGCGTTGAAGGATGGACAGGGGTCGTTCAAGAGACCCAGTACTTC,CSVEGWTGVVQETQYF
many,TRBJ1-1,TRBD1,14,TRBV7-9,TGTGCCAGCAGCTTACAACAGGGGGACACTGAAGCTTTCTTT,CASSLQQGDTEAFF
.,TRBJ2-7,.,12,TRBV7-2,TGTGCCAGCACACGGAACTCCTACGAGCAGTACTTC,CASTRNSYEQYF
.,TRBJ2-5,.,17,TRBV7-8,TGTGCCAGCAGCCAGGGGTACGGCGGGTCCTCCCAAGAGGCCCAGTACTTC,CASSQGYGGSSQEAQYF
.,TRBJ1-1,.,15,TRBV20-1,TGCAGTGCTAGACAGGACGGGACGGGGAACACTGAAGCTTTCTTT,CSARQDGTGNTEAFF
few,TRBJ2-7,.,15,TRBV6-6,TGTGCCAGCAGTTACTCGAGGGGCTACACCTACGAGCAGTACTTC,CASSYSRGYTYEQYF
.,TRBJ1-1,.,13,TRBV11-1,TGTGCCAGCAGCTTAAACTGGGTGACTGAAGCTTTCTTT,CASSLNWVTEAFF
.,TRBJ2-1,.,14,TRBV5-1,TGCGCCAGCAGCTTGGCATCTCGCGGGAATGAGCAGTTCTTC,CASSLASRGNEQFF
.,TRBJ1-5,.,15,TRBV29-1,TGCAGCGTTGAAGGTCTAGCGGGAGACTCAGGCTACGAGCATTTT,CSVEGLAGDSGYEHF
.,TRBJ2-7,.,13,TRBV20-1,TGCAGTGCCCCAGGGGTGGGCTCCTACGAGCAGTACTTC,CSAPGVGSYEQYF
many,TRBJ1-3,.,14,TRBV10-3,TGTGCCATCAGTGAGTCGGTCTCTGGAAACACCATATATTTT,CAISESVSGNTIYF
.,TRBJ1-2,.,17,TRBV27,TGTGCCAGCTCAACGGGACTTACAGGTGACCTCTCTATGAGGTACACCTTC,CASSTGLTGDLSMRYTF
.,TRBJ2-5,TRBD1,15,TRBV6-1,TGTGCCAGCAGCCCACCCGGACAGGTTCGAGGGACCCAGTACTTC,CASSPPGQVRGTQYF
few,TRBJ1-1,.,12,TRBV19,TGTGACGTGTCGGACAGGAACACTGAAGCTTTCTTT,CDVSDRNTEAFF
.,TRBJ1-2,.,14,TRBV15,TGTGCCACCAGCAGGAACAGACGCTTCTATGGCTACACCTTC,CATSRNRRFYGYTF
few,TRBJ1-6,TRBD1,16,TRBV20-1,TGCAGTGCCGATCTAACATGGACAGGAGAAAATTCACCCCTCCACTTT,CSADLTWTGENSPLHF
.,TRBJ2-7,.,16,TRBV11-2,TGTGCCAGCAGCTTAGGAGGGGGACTAACTAGCTACGAGCAGTACTTC,CASSLGGGLTSYEQYF
.,TRBJ2-7,TRBD1,16,TRBV7-2,TGTGCCAGCAGCCTACCAGACAGGGCCCGACCTTACAAGCAGTACTTC,CASSLPDRARPYKQYF
.,TRBJ1-5,TRBD1,15,TRBV19,TGTGCCAGTAGTACATGGGACAGTAGCAATCAGCCCCAGCATTTT,CASSTWDSSNQPQHF
few,TRBJ2-5,TRBD1,11,TRBV10-3,TGTGCCGCCTCCAGGGGGGAGACCCAGTACTTC,CAASRGETQYF
many,TRBJ1-2,.,13,TRBV25-1,TGTGCCAGCAGTGAAACAGCTAACTATGGCTACACCTTC,CASSETANYGYTF
.,TRBJ2-7,TRBD1,14,TRBV7-9,TGTGCCAGCAGCTTAAGGGGGCAAGCCTACGAGCAGTACTTC,CASSLRGQAYEQYF
many,TRBJ2-2,TRBD1,17,TRBV10-1,TGCGCCAGCAGTGAGACCCGGACAGGGTCGAACACCGGGGAGCTGTTTTTT,CASSETRTGSNTGELFF
once,TRBJ2-7,TRBD2,14,TRBV10-3,TGTGCCACCACGGGGGGGCCTCGGTCCTACGAGCAGTACTTC,CATTGGPRSYEQYF
.,TRBJ2-3,.,15,TRBV5-1,TGCGCCAGCAGCTTGGGAGTCCAGGGTGCGGATACGCAGTATTTT,CASSLGVQGADTQYF
.,TRBJ1-5,TRBD1,12,TRBV20-1,TGCAGTGCTACAGGGGGGGGGGAGACCCAGCATTTT,CSATGGGETQHF
many,TRBJ2-7,TRBD2,16,TRBV5-6,TGTGCCAGCAGCTTGAAAGGAGCGGGAGAGGTCAACGAGCAGTACTTC,CASSLKGAGEVNEQYF
.,TRBJ2-2,TRBD1,14,TRBV5-1,TGCGCCAGCAGCGGACAGGGTATCGCCGGGGAGCTGTTTTTT,CASSGQGIAGELFF
.,TRBJ1-1,.,14,TRBV7-2,TGTGCCAGCGGCAAGGGACTCCCAGGCACTGAAGCTTTCTTT,CASGKGLPGTEAFF
.,TRBJ2-2,.,11,TRBV2,TGTGCCAGCCCACAGGACGGGGAGCTGTTTTTT,CASPQDGELFF
many,TRBJ2-7,TRBD2,13,TRBV6-1,TGTGCCACCCAGGGACTAGGCTCCTACGAGCAGTACTTC,CATQGLGSYEQYF